The present TCR beta chain was sequenced within a study of blood T cell repertoires in COVID-19. Whole-study context: The origin of the acute and convalescent COVID-19 samples was the United States, Italy and Spain. Sources were T cells, B-cell-depleted T cells, or PBMCs; the material itself was cDNA or gDNA.

Original processing methods: Quantification of nucleated cells was approximated via reference gene primer amplification. Profiled with immunoSEQ multiplex PCR; TCRdb holds only in-frame clones, not every one. The V and J calls and clone size are taken from that table; D and trimming were inferred from the DNA. There are about 150,000 clones in the sample; 75% to 80% occur only once, and approximately 1.8% lies in the top ten. V dropped 8 bases and J dropped 2; count of bases not matched to a gene: 6. CDR1 and CDR2 (germline): KGHDR, SFDVKD. The CDR3 is made up of 14 amino acids. V is TRBV24-1 and J is TRBJ2-3, with 7 bases that match TRBD1. The sample taken for sequencing was peripheral blood. The sequence was obtained from a man of 80 years or more with acute or convalescent COVID-19. This CDR3 is CATKDRASTDTQYF. The CDR3 region has the DNA TGTGCCACCAAAGACAGGGCATCCACAGATACGCAGTATTTT.